The T cell receptor beta chain described here comes from a study of Tregs in tolerant kidney transplant recipients. Overall study results and limits: Antigen-driven expansion was suggested because donor-specific Tregs expanded more than all Tregs in tolerant patients.

Recipients received nonmyeloablative bone marrow transplants from related graft donors, with transient mixed chimerism. Libraries were prepared by immunoSEQ multiplex PCR; TCRdb keeps only in-frame clonotypes and omits some of them. The data show about 50,000 clones, with 89% seen just once and around 16% held by the top ten. In regard to this clone: Its target is not known.

The V gene end was trimmed by 1 base and the J gene end by 8 bases; junction bases not matched to a gene: 7. This CDR3 has 15 amino acids. In germline, CDR1 is SGHVS, CDR2 FQNEAQ. This TCR derives from a human patient who received a combined kidney and bone marrow transplant. Part of the T cells may come from the graft donor. The sequencing here drew on CD8+ T cells from blood (PBMCs), taken 12 months after the transplant. The chain combines TRBV7-8 with TRBJ2-1; 8 bases map to TRBD2. CDR3 loop: CASSLEIPGLDEQFF. CDR3 DNA: TGTGCCAGCAGCTTAGAGATTCCGGGACTAGATGAGCAGTTCTTC.